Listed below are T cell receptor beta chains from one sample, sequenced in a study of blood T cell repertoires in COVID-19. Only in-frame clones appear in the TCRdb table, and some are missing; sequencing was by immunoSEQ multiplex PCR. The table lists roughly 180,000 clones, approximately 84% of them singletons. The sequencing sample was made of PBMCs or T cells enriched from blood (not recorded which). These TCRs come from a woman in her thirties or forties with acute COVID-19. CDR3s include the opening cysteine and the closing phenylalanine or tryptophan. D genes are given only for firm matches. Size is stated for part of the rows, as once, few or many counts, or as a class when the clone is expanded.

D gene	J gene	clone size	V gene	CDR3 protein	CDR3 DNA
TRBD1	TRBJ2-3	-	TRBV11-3	CASSLAGQGNTDTQYF	TGTGCCAGCAGCTTAGCGGGACAGGGGAACACAGATACGCAGTATTTT
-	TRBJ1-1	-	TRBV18	CASSLVGTEAFF	TGTGCCAGCTCACTTGTCGGGACTGAAGCTTTCTTT
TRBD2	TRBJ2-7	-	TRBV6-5	CASSYGLASEQYF	TGTGCCAGCAGTTACGGACTAGCCAGCGAGCAGTACTTC
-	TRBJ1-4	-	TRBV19	CASSIDHGEKLFF	TGTGCCAGTAGTATAGATCATGGCGAAAAACTGTTTTTT
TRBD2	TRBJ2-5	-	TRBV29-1	CSVVLAATQETQYF	TGCAGCGTTGTGCTAGCGGCTACTCAAGAGACCCAGTACTTC
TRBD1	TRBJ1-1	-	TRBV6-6	CASSRGQGKGGWTEAFF	TGTGCCAGCAGTCGGGGACAGGGGAAAGGTGGATGGACTGAAGCTTTCTTT
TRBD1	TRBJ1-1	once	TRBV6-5	CAIRQGYSTEAFF	TGTGCCATCCGACAGGGGTATAGCACTGAAGCTTTCTTT
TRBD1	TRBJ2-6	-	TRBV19	CASSAFQGARGSGANVLTF	TGTGCCAGTAGTGCCTTTCAGGGGGCGAGAGGGTCTGGGGCCAACGTCCTGACTTTC
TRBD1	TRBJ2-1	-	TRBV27	CASSLQGAYNEQFF	TGTGCCAGCAGTTTACAGGGGGCGTACAATGAGCAGTTCTTC
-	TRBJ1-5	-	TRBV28	CASSSGSSNQPQHF	TGTGCCAGCAGTTCGGGTTCTAGCAATCAGCCCCAGCATTTT
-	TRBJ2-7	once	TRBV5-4	CASSRGDTGSYEQYF	TGTGCCAGCAGTCGGGGGGACACCGGATCCTACGAGCAGTACTTC
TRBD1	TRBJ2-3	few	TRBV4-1	CASSQPDRGIFAGGTDTQYF	TGCGCCAGCAGCCAGCCGGACAGGGGGATTTTTGCGGGTGGCACAGATACGCAGTATTTT
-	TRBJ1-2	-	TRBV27	CASSVRQEDYGYTF	TGTGCCAGCAGTGTAAGACAGGAGGACTATGGCTACACCTTC
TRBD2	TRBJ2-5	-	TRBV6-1	CASSELGGRASGIQETQYF	TGTGCCAGCAGTGAACTGGGGGGCAGGGCTAGCGGGATCCAAGAGACCCAGTACTTC
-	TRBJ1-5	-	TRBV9	CASSVGGPNQPQHF	TGTGCCAGCAGCGTAGGAGGTCCCAATCAGCCCCAGCATTTT
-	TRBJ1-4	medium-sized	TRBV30	CAWGTGLANEKLFF	TGTGCCTGGGGCACGGGGTTGGCTAATGAAAAACTGTTTTTT
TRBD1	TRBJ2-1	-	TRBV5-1	CASSLGGQGYNEQFF	TGCGCCAGCAGCTTGGGGGGACAGGGTTACAATGAGCAGTTCTTC
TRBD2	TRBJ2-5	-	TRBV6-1	CASSDPSGRETQYF	TGTGCCAGCAGTGACCCTAGCGGGAGAGAGACCCAGTACTTC
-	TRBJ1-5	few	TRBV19	CASSFQGYSNQPQHF	TGTGCCAGTAGCTTCCAGGGGTATAGCAATCAGCCCCAGCATTTT
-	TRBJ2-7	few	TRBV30	CAWSAGPYEQYF	TGTGCCTGGAGCGCGGGGCCCTACGAGCAGTACTTC
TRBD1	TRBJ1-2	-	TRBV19	CASSIKTGVDAMRYTF	TGTGCCAGTAGTATAAAGACAGGGGTTGACGCGATGCGCTACACCTTC
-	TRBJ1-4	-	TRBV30	CAWSTGIPNEKLFF	TGTGCCTGGAGTACAGGGATACCTAATGAAAAACTGTTTTTT
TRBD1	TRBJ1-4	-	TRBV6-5	CASRTGEKGEKLFF	TGTGCCAGCAGAACAGGGGAGAAGGGTGAAAAACTGTTTTTT
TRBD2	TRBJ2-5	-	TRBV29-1	CSVAGLATQETQYF	TGCAGCGTCGCTGGACTAGCGACCCAAGAGACCCAGTACTTC
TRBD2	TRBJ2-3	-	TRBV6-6	CASSYSSGRADTQYF	TGTGCCAGCAGTTACTCTAGCGGGAGGGCAGATACGCAGTATTTT
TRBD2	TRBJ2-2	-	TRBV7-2	CASRYRREIGELFF	TGTGCCAGCAGATACAGGCGGGAGATCGGGGAGCTGTTTTTT
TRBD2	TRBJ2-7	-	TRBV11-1	CASSWTSGTDEQYF	TGTGCCAGCAGCTGGACTAGCGGGACCGACGAGCAGTACTTC
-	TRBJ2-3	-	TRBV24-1	CATSDPDRTDTQYF	TGTGCCACCAGTGATCCCGACAGGACAGATACGCAGTATTTT
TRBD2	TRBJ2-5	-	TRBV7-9	CASSPGLAKETQYF	TGTGCCAGCAGCCCGGGACTAGCTAAAGAGACCCAGTACTTC
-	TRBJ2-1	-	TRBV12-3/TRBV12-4	CASGASTYNEQFF	TGTGCCAGCGGGGCGTCGACTTACAATGAGCAGTTCTTC
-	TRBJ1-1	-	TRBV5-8	CASSNPRAANTEAFF	TGTGCCAGCAGCAACCCCAGGGCGGCCAACACTGAAGCTTTCTTT
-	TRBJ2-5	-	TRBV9	CASSPHTGEETQYF	TGTGCCAGCAGCCCACATACGGGAGAAGAGACCCAGTACTTC
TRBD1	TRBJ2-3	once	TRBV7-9	CASSPGTGVLADTQYF	TGTGCCAGCAGCCCCGGGACAGGGGTTCTTGCAGATACGCAGTATTTT
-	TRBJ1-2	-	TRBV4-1	CASSQDSLGGRGGYTF	TGCGCCAGCAGCCAAGATAGTCTAGGAGGTAGAGGAGGCTACACCTTC
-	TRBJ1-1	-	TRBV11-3	CASSLEGVTNTEAFF	TGTGCCAGCAGCTTAGAAGGAGTAACGAACACTGAAGCTTTCTTT
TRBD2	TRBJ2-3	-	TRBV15	CATSRLLGTSGTSTDTQYF	TGTGCCACCAGCAGACTCCTAGGGACTAGCGGGACTAGCACAGATACGCAGTATTTT
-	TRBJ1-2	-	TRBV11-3	CASSTKGRTGGGYTF	TGTGCCAGCAGCACTAAGGGCCGAACGGGAGGTGGCTACACCTTC
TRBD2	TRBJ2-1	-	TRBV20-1	CSASGGEGNNEQFF	TGCAGTGCTAGTGGCGGGGAGGGGAACAATGAGCAGTTCTTC
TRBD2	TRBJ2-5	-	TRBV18	CASSPGAKGTSGRLQETQYF	TGTGCCAGCTCACCCGGGGCGAAGGGGACTAGCGGGAGACTACAAGAGACCCAGTACTTC
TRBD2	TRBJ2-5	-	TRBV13	CASSIYLLAAETQYF	TGTGCCAGCAGCATATACTTACTAGCGGCAGAGACCCAGTACTTC
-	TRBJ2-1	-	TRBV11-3	CASSRGVGSYNEQFF	TGTGCCAGCAGCCGCGGGGTGGGCTCCTACAATGAGCAGTTCTTC
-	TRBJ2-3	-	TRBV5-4	CASSRENTDTQYF	TGTGCCAGCAGCCGGGAAAATACAGATACGCAGTATTTT
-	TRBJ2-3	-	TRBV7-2	CASSLIGGKASSTDTQYF	TGTGCCAGCAGCTTGATAGGCGGGAAGGCCTCTAGCACAGATACGCAGTATTTT
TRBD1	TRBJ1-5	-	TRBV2	CASREGQGDYSNQPQHF	TGTGCCTCCCGGGAGGGACAGGGCGATTATAGCAATCAGCCCCAGCATTTT
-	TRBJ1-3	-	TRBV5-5	CASTRWGAGNTIYF	TGTGCCAGCACCAGATGGGGGGCTGGAAACACCATATATTTT
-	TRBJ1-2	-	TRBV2	CASSEGVRLGYTF	TGTGCCAGCAGTGAAGGCGTGAGACTCGGCTACACCTTC